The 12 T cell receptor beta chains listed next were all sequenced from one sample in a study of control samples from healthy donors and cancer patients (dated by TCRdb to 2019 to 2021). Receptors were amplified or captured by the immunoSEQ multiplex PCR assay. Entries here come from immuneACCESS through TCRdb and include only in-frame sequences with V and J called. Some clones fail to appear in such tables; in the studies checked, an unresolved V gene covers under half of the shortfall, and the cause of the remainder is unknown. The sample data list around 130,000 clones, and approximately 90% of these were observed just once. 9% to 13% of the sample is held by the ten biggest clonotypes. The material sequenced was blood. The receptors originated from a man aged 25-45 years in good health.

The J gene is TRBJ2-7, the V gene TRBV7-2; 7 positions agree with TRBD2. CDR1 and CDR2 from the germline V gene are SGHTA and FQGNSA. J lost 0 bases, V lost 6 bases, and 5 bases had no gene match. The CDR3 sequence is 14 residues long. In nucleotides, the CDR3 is TGTGCCAGCAGTCTCCGGGACTACTCCTACGAGCAGTACTTC. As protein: CASSLRDYSYEQYF.

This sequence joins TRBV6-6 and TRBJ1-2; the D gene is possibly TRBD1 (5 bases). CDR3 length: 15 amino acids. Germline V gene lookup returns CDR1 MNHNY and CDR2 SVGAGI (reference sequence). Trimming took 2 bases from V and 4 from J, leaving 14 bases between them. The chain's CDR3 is CASSYQGSQLYGYTF. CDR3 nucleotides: TGTGCCAGCAGTTACCAGGGAAGTCAACTCTATGGCTACACCTTC.

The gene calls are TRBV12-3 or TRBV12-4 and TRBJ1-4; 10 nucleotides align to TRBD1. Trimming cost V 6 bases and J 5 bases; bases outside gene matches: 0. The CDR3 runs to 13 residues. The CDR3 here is CASRGQGNEKLFF. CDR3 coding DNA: TGTGCCAGCAGGGGACAGGGGAATGAAAAACTGTTTTTT.

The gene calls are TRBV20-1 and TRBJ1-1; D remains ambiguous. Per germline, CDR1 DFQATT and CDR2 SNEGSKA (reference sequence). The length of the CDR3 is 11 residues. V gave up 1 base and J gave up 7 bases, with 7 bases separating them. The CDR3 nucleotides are TGCAGTGCTAGAGCGGCGAGTGAAGCTTTCTTT. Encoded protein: CSARAASEAFF.

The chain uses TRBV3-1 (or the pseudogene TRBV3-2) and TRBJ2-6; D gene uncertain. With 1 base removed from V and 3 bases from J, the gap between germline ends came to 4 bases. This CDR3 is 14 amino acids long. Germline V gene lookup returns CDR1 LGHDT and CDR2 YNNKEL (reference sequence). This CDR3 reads CASSQGDGANVLTF. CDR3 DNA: TGTGCCAGCAGCCAAGGGGATGGGGCCAACGTCCTGACTTTC.

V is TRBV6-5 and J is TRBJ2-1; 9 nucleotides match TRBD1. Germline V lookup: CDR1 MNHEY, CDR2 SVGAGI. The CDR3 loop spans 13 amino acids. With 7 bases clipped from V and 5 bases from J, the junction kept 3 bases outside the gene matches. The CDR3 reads CASIRDRDNEQFF. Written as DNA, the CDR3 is TGTGCCAGCATACGGGACAGGGACAATGAGCAGTTCTTC.

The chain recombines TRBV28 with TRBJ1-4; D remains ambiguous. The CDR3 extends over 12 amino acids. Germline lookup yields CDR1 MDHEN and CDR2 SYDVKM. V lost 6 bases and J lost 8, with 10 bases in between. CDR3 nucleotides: TGTGCCAGCAGCTTCGAAGGGGAAAAACTGTTTTTT. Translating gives CASSFEGEKLFF.

CDR3 loop: CSVRQGAPYEQYF. CDR3 nucleotide sequence: TGCAGCGTCCGACAGGGGGCCCCCTACGAGCAGTACTTC. The chain recombines TRBV29-1 with TRBJ2-7; 10 bases agree with TRBD1. The V gene's germline CDR1 is SQVTM and CDR2 ANQGSEA. The V segment lost 6 bases and the J segment 2 bases; nucleotides outside the gene matches: 4. The CDR3 spans 13 residues.

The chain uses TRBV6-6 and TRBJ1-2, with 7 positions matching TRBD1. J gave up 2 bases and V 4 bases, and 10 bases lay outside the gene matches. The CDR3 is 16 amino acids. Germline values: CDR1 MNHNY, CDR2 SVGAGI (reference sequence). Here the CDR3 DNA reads TGTGCCAGCAGTTCGATGTCCGGGACAGCAAACTATGGCTACACCTTC. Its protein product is CASSSMSGTANYGYTF.

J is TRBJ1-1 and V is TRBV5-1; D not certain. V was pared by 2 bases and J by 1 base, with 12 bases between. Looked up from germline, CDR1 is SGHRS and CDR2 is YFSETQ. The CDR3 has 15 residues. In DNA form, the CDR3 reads TGCGCCAGCAGCTTCCACTCAAGTCGGAACACTGAAGCTTTCTTT. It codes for CASSFHSSRNTEAFF.

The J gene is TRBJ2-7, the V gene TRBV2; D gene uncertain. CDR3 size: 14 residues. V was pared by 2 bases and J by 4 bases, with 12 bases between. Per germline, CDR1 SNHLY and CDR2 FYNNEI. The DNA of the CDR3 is TGTGCCAGCAGTGAACAGCAGGACCTTTACGAGCAGTACTTC. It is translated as CASSEQQDLYEQYF.

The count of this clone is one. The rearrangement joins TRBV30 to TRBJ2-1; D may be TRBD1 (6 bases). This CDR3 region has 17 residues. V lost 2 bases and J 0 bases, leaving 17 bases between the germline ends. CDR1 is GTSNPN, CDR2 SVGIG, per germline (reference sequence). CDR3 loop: CAWSPKGDPSSYNEQFF. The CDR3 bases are TGTGCCTGGAGTCCAAAGGGGGACCCAAGCTCCTACAATGAGCAGTTCTTC.